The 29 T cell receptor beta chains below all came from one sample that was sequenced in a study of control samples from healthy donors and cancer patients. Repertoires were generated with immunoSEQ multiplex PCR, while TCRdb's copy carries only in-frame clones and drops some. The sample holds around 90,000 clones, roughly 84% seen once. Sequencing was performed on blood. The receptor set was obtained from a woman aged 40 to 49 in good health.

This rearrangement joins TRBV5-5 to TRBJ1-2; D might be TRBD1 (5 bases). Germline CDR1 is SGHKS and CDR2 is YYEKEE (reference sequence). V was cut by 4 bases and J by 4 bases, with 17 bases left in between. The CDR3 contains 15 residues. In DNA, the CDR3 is TGTGCCAGCAGCCCGGCAGGTGACAGATCCTATGGCTACACCTTC. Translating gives CASSPAGDRSYGYTF.

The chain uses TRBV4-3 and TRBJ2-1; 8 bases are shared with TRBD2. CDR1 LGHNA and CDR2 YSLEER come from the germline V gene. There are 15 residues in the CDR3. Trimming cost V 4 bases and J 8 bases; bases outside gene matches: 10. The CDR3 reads CASSPRGAGGDEQFF. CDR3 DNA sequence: TGCGCCAGCAGCCCCCGGGGGGCGGGGGGCGATGAGCAGTTCTTC.

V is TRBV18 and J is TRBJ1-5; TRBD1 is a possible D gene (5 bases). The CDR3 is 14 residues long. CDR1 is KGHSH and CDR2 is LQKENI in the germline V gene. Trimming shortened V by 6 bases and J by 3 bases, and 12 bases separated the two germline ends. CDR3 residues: CASSYTGDNQPQHF. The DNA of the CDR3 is TGTGCCAGCTCTTATACGGGGGACAATCAGCCCCAGCATTTT.

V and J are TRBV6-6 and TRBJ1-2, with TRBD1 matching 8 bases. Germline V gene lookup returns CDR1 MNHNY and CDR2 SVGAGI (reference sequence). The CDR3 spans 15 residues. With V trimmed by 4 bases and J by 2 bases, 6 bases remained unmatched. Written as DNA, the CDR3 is TGTGCCAGCAGTTTGTCGACAGGGGAGAACTATGGCTACACCTTC. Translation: CASSLSTGENYGYTF.

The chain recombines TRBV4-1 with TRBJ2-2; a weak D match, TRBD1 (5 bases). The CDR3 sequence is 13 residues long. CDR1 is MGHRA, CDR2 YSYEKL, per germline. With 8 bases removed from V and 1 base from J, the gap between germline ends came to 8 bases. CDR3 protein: CASSTENTGELFF. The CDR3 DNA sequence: TGCGCCAGCTCGACAGAGAACACCGGGGAGCTGTTTTTT.

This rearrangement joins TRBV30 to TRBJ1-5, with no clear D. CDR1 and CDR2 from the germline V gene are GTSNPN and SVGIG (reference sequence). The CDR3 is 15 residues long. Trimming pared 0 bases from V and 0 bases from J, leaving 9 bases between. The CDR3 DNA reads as TGTGCCTGGAGTGTACTTGGGAATAGCAATCAGCCCCAGCATTTT. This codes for CAWSVLGNSNQPQHF.

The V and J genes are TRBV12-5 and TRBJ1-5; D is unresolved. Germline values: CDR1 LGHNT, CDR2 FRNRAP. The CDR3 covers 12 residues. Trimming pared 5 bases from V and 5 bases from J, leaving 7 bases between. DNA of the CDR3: TGTGCTAGTGGTCCCATGGATCAGCCCCAGCATTTT. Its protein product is CASGPMDQPQHF.

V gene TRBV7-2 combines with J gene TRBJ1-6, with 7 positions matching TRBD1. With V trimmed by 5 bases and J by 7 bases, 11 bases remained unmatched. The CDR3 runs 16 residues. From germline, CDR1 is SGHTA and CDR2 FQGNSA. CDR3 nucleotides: TGTGCCAGCAGCATCTCACAGGGGCTGGGGAATTCACCCCTCCACTTT. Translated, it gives CASSISQGLGNSPLHF.

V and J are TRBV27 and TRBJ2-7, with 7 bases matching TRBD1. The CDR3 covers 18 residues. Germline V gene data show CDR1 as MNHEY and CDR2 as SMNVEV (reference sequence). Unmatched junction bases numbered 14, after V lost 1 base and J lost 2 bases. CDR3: CASSLWSPGQSQAYEQYF. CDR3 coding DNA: TGTGCCAGCAGTTTATGGTCCCCGGGACAGAGCCAAGCCTACGAGCAGTACTTC.

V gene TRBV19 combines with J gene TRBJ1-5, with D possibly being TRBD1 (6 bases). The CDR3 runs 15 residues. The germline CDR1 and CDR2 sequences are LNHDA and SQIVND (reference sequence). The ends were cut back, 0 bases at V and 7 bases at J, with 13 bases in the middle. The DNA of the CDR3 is TGTGCCAGTAGTATAGAGGGGGGCAGGGCACAGCCCCAGCATTTT. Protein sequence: CASSIEGGRAQPQHF.

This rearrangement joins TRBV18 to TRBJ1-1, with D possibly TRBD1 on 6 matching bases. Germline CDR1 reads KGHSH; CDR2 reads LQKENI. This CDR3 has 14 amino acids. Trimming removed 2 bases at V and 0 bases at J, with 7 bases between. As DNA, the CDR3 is TGTGCCAGCTCACCAAGGGACATGAACACTGAAGCTTTCTTT. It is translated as CASSPRDMNTEAFF.

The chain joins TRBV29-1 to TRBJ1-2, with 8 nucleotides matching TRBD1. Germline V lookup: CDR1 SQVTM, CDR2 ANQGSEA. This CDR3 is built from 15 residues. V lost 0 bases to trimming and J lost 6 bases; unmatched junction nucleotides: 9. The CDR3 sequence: CSVEDLPPDRDGYTF. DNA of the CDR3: TGCAGCGTTGAAGACCTACCCCCGGACAGGGATGGCTACACCTTC.

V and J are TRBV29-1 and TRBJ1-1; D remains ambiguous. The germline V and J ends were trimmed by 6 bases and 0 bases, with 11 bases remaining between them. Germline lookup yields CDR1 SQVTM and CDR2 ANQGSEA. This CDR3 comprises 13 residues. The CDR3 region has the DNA TGCAGCGTCAACAGCAATATGAACACTGAAGCTTTCTTT. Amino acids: CSVNSNMNTEAFF.

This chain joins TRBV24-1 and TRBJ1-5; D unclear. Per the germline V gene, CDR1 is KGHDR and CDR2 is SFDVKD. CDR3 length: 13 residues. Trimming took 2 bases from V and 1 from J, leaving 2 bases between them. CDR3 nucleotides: TGTGCCACCAGTGATTCAAGCAATCAGCCCCAGCATTTT. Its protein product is CATSDSSNQPQHF.

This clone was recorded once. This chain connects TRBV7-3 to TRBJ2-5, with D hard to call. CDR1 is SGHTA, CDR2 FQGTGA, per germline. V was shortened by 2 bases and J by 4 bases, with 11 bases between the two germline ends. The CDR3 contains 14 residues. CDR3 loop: CASSLGSTRETQYF. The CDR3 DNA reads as TGTGCCAGCAGCTTAGGGTCTACCCGAGAGACCCAGTACTTC.

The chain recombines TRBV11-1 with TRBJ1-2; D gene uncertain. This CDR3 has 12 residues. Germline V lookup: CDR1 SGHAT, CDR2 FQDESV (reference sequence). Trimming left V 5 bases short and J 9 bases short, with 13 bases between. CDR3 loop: CASSNLDGSYTF. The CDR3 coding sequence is TGTGCCAGCAGCAACCTGGACGGAAGCTACACCTTC.

The CDR3 spells CASSLRTSGRNTGELFF. The CDR3 DNA reads TGCGCCAGCAGCTTGAGGACTAGCGGGCGCAACACCGGGGAGCTGTTTTTT. The chain links TRBV5-1 to TRBJ2-2, with 11 nucleotides matching TRBD2. Germline trimming cut 1 base from V and 2 bases from J; bases unmatched to any gene: 4. This CDR3 is built from 17 residues. CDR1 is SGHRS, CDR2 YFSETQ, per germline.

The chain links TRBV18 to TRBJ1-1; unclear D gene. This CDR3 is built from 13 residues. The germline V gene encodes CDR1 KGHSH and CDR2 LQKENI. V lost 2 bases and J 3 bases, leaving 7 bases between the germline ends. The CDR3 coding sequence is TGTGCCAGCTCACCAACCCAATACACTGAAGCTTTCTTT. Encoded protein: CASSPTQYTEAFF.

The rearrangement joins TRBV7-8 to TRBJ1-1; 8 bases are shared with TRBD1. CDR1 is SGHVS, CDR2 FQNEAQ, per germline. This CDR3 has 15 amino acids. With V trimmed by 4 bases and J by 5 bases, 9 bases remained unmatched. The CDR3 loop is CASSYLGQGGTEAFF. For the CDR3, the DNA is TGTGCCAGCAGCTATCTAGGACAGGGAGGTACTGAAGCTTTCTTT.

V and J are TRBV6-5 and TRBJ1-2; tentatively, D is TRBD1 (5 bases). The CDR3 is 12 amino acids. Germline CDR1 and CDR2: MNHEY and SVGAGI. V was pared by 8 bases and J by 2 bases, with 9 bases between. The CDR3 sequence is CASGAGNYGYTF. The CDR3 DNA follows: TGTGCCAGCGGGGCAGGGAACTATGGCTACACCTTC.

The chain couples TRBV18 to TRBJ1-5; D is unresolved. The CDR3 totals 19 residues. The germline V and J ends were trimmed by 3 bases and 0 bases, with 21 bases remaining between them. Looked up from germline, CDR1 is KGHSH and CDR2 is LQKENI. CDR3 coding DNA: TGTGCCAGCTCACCTATGGGCAGGATCGGAACTCGTAGCAATCAGCCCCAGCATTTT. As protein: CASSPMGRIGTRSNQPQHF.

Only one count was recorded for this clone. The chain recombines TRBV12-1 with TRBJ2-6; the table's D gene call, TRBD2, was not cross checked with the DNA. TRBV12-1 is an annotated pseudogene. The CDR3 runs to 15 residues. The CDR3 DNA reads TGTGCCAGCAGCTTTGACGGGACTGGGGCCAACGTCCTGACTTTC. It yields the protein CASSFDGTGANVLTF.

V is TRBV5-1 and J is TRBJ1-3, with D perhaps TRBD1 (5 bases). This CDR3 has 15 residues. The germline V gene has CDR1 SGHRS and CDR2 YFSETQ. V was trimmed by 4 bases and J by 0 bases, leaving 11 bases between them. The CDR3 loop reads CASSRTSSSGNTIYF. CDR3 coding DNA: TGCGCCAGCAGCCGGACATCGAGCTCTGGAAACACCATATATTTT.

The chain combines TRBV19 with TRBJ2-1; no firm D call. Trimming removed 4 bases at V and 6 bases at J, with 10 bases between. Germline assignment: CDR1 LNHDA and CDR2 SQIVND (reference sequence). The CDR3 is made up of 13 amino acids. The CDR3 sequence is CASSTAGSNEQFF. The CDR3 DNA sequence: TGTGCCAGTAGTACGGCAGGTTCCAATGAGCAGTTCTTC.

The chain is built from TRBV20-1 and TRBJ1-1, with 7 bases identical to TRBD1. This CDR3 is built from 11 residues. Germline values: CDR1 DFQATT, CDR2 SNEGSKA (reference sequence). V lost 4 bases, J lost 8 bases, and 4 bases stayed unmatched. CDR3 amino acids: CSATGGREAFF. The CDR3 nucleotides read TGCAGTGCTACAGGGGGAAGGGAAGCTTTCTTT.

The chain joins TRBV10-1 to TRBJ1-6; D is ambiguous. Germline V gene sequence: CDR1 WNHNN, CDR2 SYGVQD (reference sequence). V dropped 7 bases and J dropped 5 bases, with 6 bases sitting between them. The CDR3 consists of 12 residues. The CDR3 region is CASNTNNSPLHF. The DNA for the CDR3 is TGCGCCAGCAACACGAATAATTCACCCCTCCACTTT.

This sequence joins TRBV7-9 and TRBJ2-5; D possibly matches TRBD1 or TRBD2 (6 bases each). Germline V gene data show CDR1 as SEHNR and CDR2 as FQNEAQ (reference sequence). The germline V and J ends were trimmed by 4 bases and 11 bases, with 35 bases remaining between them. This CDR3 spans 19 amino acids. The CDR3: CASSSVGGTGLGAFRAQYF. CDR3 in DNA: TGTGCCAGCAGCTCAGTCGGTGGGACGGGACTGGGGGCCTTCCGGGCTCAGTACTTC.

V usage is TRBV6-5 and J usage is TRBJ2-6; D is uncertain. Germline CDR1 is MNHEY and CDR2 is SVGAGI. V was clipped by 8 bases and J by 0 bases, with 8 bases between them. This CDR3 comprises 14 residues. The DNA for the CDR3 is TGTGCCAGCCAAAGGCCCTCTGGGGCCAACGTCCTGACTTTC. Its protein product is CASQRPSGANVLTF.

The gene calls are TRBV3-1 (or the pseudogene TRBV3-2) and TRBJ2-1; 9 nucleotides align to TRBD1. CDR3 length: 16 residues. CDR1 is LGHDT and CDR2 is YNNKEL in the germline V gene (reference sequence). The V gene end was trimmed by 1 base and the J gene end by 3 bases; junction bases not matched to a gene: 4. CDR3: CASSQGEDRGYNEQFF. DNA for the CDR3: TGTGCCAGCAGCCAAGGAGAGGACAGGGGCTACAATGAGCAGTTCTTC.